The clone carrying this TCR beta chain was seen many times. Its antigen is not identified. This sample stems from a study of T cells after yellow fever vaccination. Study details: Those fractions that held only low numbers of cells were prepared using the SMART-Seq v4 Ultra Low Input RNA kit. Regarding the study as a whole: Weaker overall was a secondary response that nonetheless peaked faster, on day 5 versus 15.

The length of the CDR3 is 14 residues. Trimming pared 3 bases from V and 2 bases from J, leaving 9 bases between. Germline loops: CDR1 SGHVS, CDR2 FNYEAQ. TCRdb called the 5' RACE reads again in MiXCR, with one record for every CDR3 protein. Of 150,000 to 200,000 distinct CDR3 sequences in the sample, approximately 10% were seen once. The V call is TRBV7-6, the J call TRBJ2-3, with unresolved D. The specimen was CD8+ T cells sorted from PBMCs, collected 15 days after the yellow fever booster vaccination. This TCR derives from a man aged 18-30 years who received the YFV17D yellow fever vaccine. The CDR3 protein is CASSLTGTTDTQYF. The CDR3, as DNA: TGTGCCAGCAGCTTGACGGGCACCACAGATACGCAGTATTTT.